The sequence of this TCR beta chain was determined in a study of identical twins. This clonotype was seen at least ten times. This CDR3 has 11 residues. The germline V gene has CDR1 LGHDT and CDR2 YNNKEL (reference sequence). Trimming pared 5 bases from V and 3 bases from J, leaving 4 bases between. Each CDR3 protein gets one entry after TCRdb re-called the 5' RACE reads with MiXCR. The table lists about 720,000 distinct CDR3 sequences, roughly 18% of them singletons. This same sample was also part of a study on T cells expressing NK-cell markers. That work adds: It was sorted CD3+CD56+NKG2C+, CD3+CD56+NKG2C- and CD3+CD56-NKG2C+ T cells that supplied the TCR beta repertoires.

The V and J genes are TRBV3-1 and TRBJ1-2; D gene ambiguous. The sample consisted of PBMCs. The origin of this receptor is a woman aged 18-35 years in good health. The CDR3, as DNA: TGTGCCAGCAGCATTCACTATGGCTACACCTTC. This encodes CASSIHYGYTF.